This TCR beta chain comes out of a study of Tregs in tolerant kidney transplant recipients (dated by TCRdb to between 2018 and 2020). In terms of the full investigation: The study applied TCRbeta sequencing to find donor-specific regulatory T cells before combined kidney and bone marrow transplantation and then followed those same cells after transplant. Points the paper makes about the study in general: Because only a small number of patients were included, the study had limitations, and the results will need to be validated in larger populations as well as under other immunosuppression protocols. In tolerant patients, the expansion of donor-specific Tregs was greater than global Treg expansion, suggesting that the expansion was antigen-driven rather than nonspecific. Expanding Tregs with activated donor B cells appeared to identify the most biologically relevant and donor-specific TCRbeta repertoire. Although technical replication error seemed to be minimal, the question of biological reproducibility was not addressed directly. For some patients the PCR primers changed over time, which made it impossible to compare the samples from those patients at the nucleotide level.

The germline V gene supplies CDR1 MNHEY and CDR2 SVGEGT. V and J lose 2 bases and 6 bases, and a span of 15 bases separates them. The CDR3 spans 15 residues, from the cysteine through the phenylalanine. Only the CDR3 bases that were read are kept: 36 of them, in frame from base 1. Genomic DNA was extracted from sorted cells with the QIAGEN DNeasy Blood and Tissue Kit for TCRbeta CDR3 sequencing. High-throughput TCRbeta CDR3 sequencing, which included PCR amplification with bias correction and internal controls, was done commercially through immunoSEQ. The paper's processing steps were these. Unique productive TCRbeta sequences were defined by CDR3 nucleotide sequence where primers matched, and otherwise by CDR3 amino acid sequence together with Vbeta and Jbeta genes. To correct for sorting error, sequences found in more than one sorted population at a frequency ratio of 2:1 or less were discarded, and the remaining shared sequences were assigned to the population with the higher frequency. A sequence counted as donor-reactive if, in CFSE-low cells, the sequence had a frequency of at least 0.01% and was expanded at least 5-fold compared with unstimulated cells. Repertoire divergence was quantified by Jensen-Shannon divergence using the top 100 TCRbeta sequences ranked by frequency. When a sample had multiple sequencing runs, each run was corrected for sorting error separately and the runs were then pooled. The table was pulled from immuneACCESS by TCRdb, which kept in-frame rearrangements only. Such tables lose some clones; where checked, under half of the loss comes from unresolved V genes, and the rest has no known cause. That table furnishes V, J and clone size, whereas the DNA furnished D and trimming. This sample's table contains over 14,000 clones. The ten largest clones capture approximately 3.4% of the sample.

This clone is medium-sized (0.01 to 0.1%), judged from its frequency; no count is recorded. Which antigen it targets is not known. The sequence runs out 3 residues before the end of the CDR3; the remainder is reconstructed from the germline J gene. The transplants used related donors with nonmyeloablative bone marrow transplantation, and mixed chimerism in the human trials was transient. Thawed PBMCs were FACS-sorted into unstimulated Tregs (CD4+CD25+CD127-), CD4+ non-Tregs (CD4+CD25-), CD4 cells and CD8 cells. A few combined kidney and bone marrow transplant recipients from the ITN036ST trial were included as patients, and samples were available only from these trial subjects. Healthy control blood was separated into PBMCs by Ficoll density gradient and cryopreserved, and patient PBMCs were collected both before and after transplant.

In this chain, TRBV6-2 or TRBV6-3 is recombined with TRBJ2-3; the D gene is possibly TRBD1, with 6 bases matching. The specimen comprised CD4+ T cells from blood (PBMCs), sampled 12 months after the transplant. The TCR originated in a human patient who received a combined kidney and bone marrow transplant. Once a transplant has taken place, some T cells may be donor derived. The sequenced CDR3 bases are TGTGCCAGCAGTTACAGCAGGGGCCTATCCGATACG. Translation gives CASSYSRGLSDT. The entire CDR3 protein is CASSYSRGLSDTQYF.